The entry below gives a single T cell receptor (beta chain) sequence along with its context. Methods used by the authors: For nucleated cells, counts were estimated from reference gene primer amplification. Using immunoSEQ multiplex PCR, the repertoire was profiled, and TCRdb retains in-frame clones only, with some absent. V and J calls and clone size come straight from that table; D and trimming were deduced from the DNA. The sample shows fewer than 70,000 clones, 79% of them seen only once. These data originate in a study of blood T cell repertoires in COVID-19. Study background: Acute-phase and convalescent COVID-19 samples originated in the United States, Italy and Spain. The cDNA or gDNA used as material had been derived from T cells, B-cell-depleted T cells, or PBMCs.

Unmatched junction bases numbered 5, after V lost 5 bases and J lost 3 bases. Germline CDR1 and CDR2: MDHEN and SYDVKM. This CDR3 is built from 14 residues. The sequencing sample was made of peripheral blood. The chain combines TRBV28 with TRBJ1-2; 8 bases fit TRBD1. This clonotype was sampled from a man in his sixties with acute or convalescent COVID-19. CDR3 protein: CASSVTGGHYGYTF. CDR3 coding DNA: TGTGCCAGCAGTGTAACAGGGGGTCACTATGGCTACACCTTC.